A selection of T cell receptor beta chains follows, all from one sample in a study of OX40 agonist ivuxolimab in advanced cancers. The method was immunoSEQ multiplex PCR; TCRdb's version includes in-frame clones alone and lacks a portion of them. The data show tens of thousands of clones, 90% seen once. Material: CD4+ or CD8+ T cells sorted from blood, obtained in a trial of the OX40 agonist ivuxolimab. Receptor source: an adult with an advanced solid tumor such as melanoma, head and neck, liver or kidney cancer. The CDR3 runs from the conserved cysteine through the conserved F or W. The order of the fields is D gene, V gene, J gene, clone size, CDR3 protein, CDR3 DNA. The D gene is left open where the match is weak. Rows give clone size only sometimes, using once, few, many, or a class for an expanded clone.

TRBD2	TRBV18	TRBJ2-3	.	CASSRAGGTSGSTDTQYF	TGTGCCAGCTCACGGGCAGGGGGAACTAGCGGGAGCACAGATACGCAGTATTTT
TRBD1	TRBV6-5	TRBJ2-3	.	CASSYGRGTTDTQYF	TGTGCCAGCAGTTACGGCAGGGGGACCACAGATACGCAGTATTTT
TRBD1	TRBV7-9	TRBJ1-1	.	CASHVEGAGAEAFF	TGTGCCAGCCATGTAGAGGGGGCAGGGGCTGAAGCTTTCTTT
.	TRBV27	TRBJ1-6	.	CASSLSIRRGELGSPLHF	TGTGCCAGCAGTTTATCGATCCGCCGGGGGGAACTTGGTTCACCCCTCCACTTT
.	TRBV11-2	TRBJ1-6	.	CASSVSEGTLHF	TGTGCCAGCAGCGTATCTGAGGGGACCCTCCACTTT
.	TRBV10-3	TRBJ1-1	.	CAISFDRNTEAFF	TGTGCCATCAGTTTCGACAGGAACACTGAAGCTTTCTTT
TRBD2	TRBV6-6	TRBJ2-1	.	CASSYPQAGGYNEQFF	TGTGCCAGCAGTTACCCACAAGCGGGGGGGTACAATGAGCAGTTCTTC
.	TRBV6-1	TRBJ1-5	.	CASSGHDGNQPQHF	TGTGCCAGCAGTGGCCACGACGGTAATCAGCCCCAGCATTTT
.	TRBV5-1	TRBJ2-7	.	CASKPGRDSYEQYF	TGCGCCAGCAAACCGGGACGGGACTCCTACGAGCAGTACTTC
.	TRBV9	TRBJ1-1	.	CASSPGSVNTEAFF	TGTGCCAGCAGCCCAGGGTCGGTGAACACTGAAGCTTTCTTT
.	TRBV6-5	TRBJ1-1	.	CASTPPGVNTEAFF	TGTGCCAGCACCCCGCCCGGGGTGAACACTGAAGCTTTCTTT
.	TRBV2	TRBJ2-3	.	CASRLASDTQYF	TGTGCCAGCAGGCTAGCTTCAGATACGCAGTATTTT
.	TRBV6-5	TRBJ2-5	.	CASSYSGEETQYF	TGTGCCAGCAGTTACTCCGGAGAAGAGACCCAGTACTTC
TRBD1	TRBV6-5	TRBJ1-6	.	CASSTPGQGNSPLHF	TGTGCCAGCAGTACCCCGGGACAGGGTAATTCACCCCTCCACTTT
.	TRBV6-5	TRBJ1-2	.	CASSYAPQGTYGYTF	TGTGCCAGCAGTTACGCACCCCAGGGGACCTATGGCTACACCTTC
.	TRBV5-6	TRBJ1-1	.	CALYAAEAFF	TGTGCCCTCTATGCGGCTGAAGCTTTCTTT
TRBD2	TRBV5-4	TRBJ2-3	.	CASSFMLAGRGDTQYF	TGTGCCAGCAGCTTTATGTTAGCGGGGAGGGGGGATACGCAGTATTTT
.	TRBV2	TRBJ1-4	.	CASTPDRTSGEKLFF	TGTGCCAGCACTCCTGACAGGACCTCGGGGGAAAAACTGTTTTTT
.	TRBV2	TRBJ1-3	.	CASMEGVLFSGNTIYF	TGTGCCAGCATGGAAGGGGTCCTCTTCTCTGGAAACACCATATATTTT
TRBD2	TRBV18	TRBJ2-7	.	CASSSTSGSSYEQYF	TGTGCCAGCTCCTCTACTAGCGGGAGCTCCTACGAGCAGTACTTC
TRBD1	TRBV5-1	TRBJ2-6	.	CASSRLWTGPSGANVLTF	TGCGCCAGCAGCAGGCTCTGGACAGGGCCCTCTGGGGCCAACGTCCTGACTTTC
.	TRBV7-6	TRBJ2-1	.	CASSLGRVNEQFF	TGTGCCAGCAGCTTGGGCAGGGTAAATGAGCAGTTCTTC
.	TRBV2	TRBJ1-4	.	CASRLTGLRGEKLFF	TGTGCCAGCAGGCTCACCGGACTCAGGGGTGAAAAACTGTTTTTT
.	TRBV20-1	TRBJ2-1	.	CSARRGPQFF	TGCAGTGCCAGGCGGGGGCCCCAGTTCTTC
TRBD2	TRBV6-1	TRBJ2-1	.	CASSWNSGGADEQFF	TGTGCCAGCAGTTGGAATAGCGGGGGGGCCGACGAGCAGTTCTTC
.	TRBV28	TRBJ1-6	.	CASSSAAGYNSPLHF	TGTGCCAGCAGTTCCGCCGCGGGGTATAATTCACCCCTCCACTTT
.	TRBV28	TRBJ2-2	.	CASSLEGSELFF	TGTGCCAGCAGTTTAGAGGGGAGTGAGCTGTTTTTT
.	TRBV13	TRBJ2-7	.	CASSLLSSYEQYF	TGTGCCAGCAGCTTATTGAGCTCCTACGAGCAGTACTTC
.	TRBV29-1	TRBJ1-1	.	CSVASLNTEAFF	TGCAGCGTTGCTTCGCTGAACACTGAAGCTTTCTTT
.	TRBV5-1	TRBJ2-3	.	CASSLGQILTDTQYF	TGCGCCAGCAGCTTGGGACAAATCCTAACAGATACGCAGTATTTT
.	TRBV7-2	TRBJ2-3	.	CASSFISDTQYF	TGTGCCAGCAGCTTCATCTCAGATACGCAGTATTTT
.	TRBV7-9	TRBJ2-2	.	CASSLETGELFF	TGTGCCAGCAGCTTAGAGACCGGGGAGCTGTTTTTT
.	TRBV19	TRBJ1-1	.	CASSPREGWTEAFF	TGTGCCAGTAGTCCCAGGGAAGGTTGGACTGAAGCTTTCTTT
.	TRBV28	TRBJ1-2	once	CASSLSQGRYGYTF	TGTGCCAGCAGTTTATCGCAGGGGCGCTATGGCTACACCTTC
.	TRBV7-8	TRBJ1-1	.	CASSLNSANTEAFF	TGTGCCAGCAGCTTGAACAGCGCGAACACTGAAGCTTTCTTT
TRBD2	TRBV7-2	TRBJ2-1	.	CASSLRGVRGDPYNEQFF	TGTGCCAGCAGCTTAAGGGGGGTGCGGGGGGACCCCTACAATGAGCAGTTCTTC
.	TRBV5-4	TRBJ2-7	.	CASSLDREYEQYF	TGTGCCAGCAGCTTGGACAGGGAATACGAGCAGTACTTC
.	TRBV7-6	TRBJ2-5	.	CASSLETARGAETQYF	TGTGCCAGCAGCTTAGAAACAGCCCGAGGAGCAGAGACCCAGTACTTC
.	TRBV7-8	TRBJ2-6	once	CASSLADSSGANVLTF	TGTGCCAGCAGCTTAGCCGACAGCTCTGGGGCCAACGTCCTGACTTTC
TRBD1	TRBV6-6	TRBJ2-7	.	CASSPPGQGGYEQYF	TGTGCCAGCAGCCCCCCGGGACAGGGCGGCTACGAGCAGTACTTC
.	TRBV6-5	TRBJ2-2	.	CASSTPVTGELFF	TGTGCCAGCAGTACCCCGGTAACCGGGGAGCTGTTTTTT
.	TRBV2	TRBJ2-6	.	CASSELSAGANVLTF	TGTGCCAGCAGTGAATTAAGCGCTGGGGCCAACGTCCTGACTTTC
.	TRBV7-9	TRBJ2-3	.	CASSVLFPDTQYF	TGTGCCAGCAGCGTCCTCTTCCCAGATACGCAGTATTTT
.	TRBV6-1	TRBJ1-1	.	CASRTMNTEAFF	TGTGCCAGCAGGACAATGAACACTGAAGCTTTCTTT
.	TRBV18	TRBJ1-6	once	CASSPEPGYNSPLHF	TGTGCCAGCTCACCAGAACCAGGCTATAATTCACCCCTCCACTTT
.	TRBV30	TRBJ1-2	.	CAWSPTTGYYGYTF	TGTGCCTGGAGTCCCACCACGGGGTACTATGGCTACACCTTC
TRBD2	TRBV18	TRBJ2-5	.	CASSPGPSGSQETQYF	TGTGCCAGCTCACCAGGTCCTAGCGGTTCCCAAGAGACCCAGTACTTC
TRBD1	TRBV28	TRBJ2-5	.	CASLSLGQGQETQYF	TGTGCCAGTCTATCCCTTGGACAGGGCCAAGAGACCCAGTACTTC
TRBD1	TRBV9	TRBJ1-3	.	CASSARQGNTIYF	TGTGCCAGCAGCGCGCGACAGGGGAACACCATATATTTT
.	TRBV9	TRBJ1-3	.	CASSALDQLVQGPYSGNTIYF	TGTGCCAGCAGCGCCTTAGATCAGCTTGTTCAAGGCCCATACTCTGGAAACACCATATATTTT
.	TRBV19	TRBJ1-1	.	CASSPPWNTEAFF	TGTGCCAGTAGTCCCCCTTGGAACACTGAAGCTTTCTTT
.	TRBV7-2	TRBJ2-3	.	CASSRRGLLTDTQYF	TGTGCCAGCAGCCGGCGGGGACTCCTCACAGATACGCAGTATTTT
TRBD1	TRBV7-2	TRBJ1-4	.	CASSSDRGRRDEKLFF	TGTGCCAGCAGCTCGGACAGGGGGCGCCGGGATGAAAAACTGTTTTTT
TRBD1	TRBV6-6	TRBJ1-4	.	CASRYPGTGSEKLFF	TGTGCCAGCAGGTACCCCGGGACAGGAAGTGAAAAACTGTTTTTT
.	TRBV2	TRBJ2-6	.	CASNTGSGANVLTF	TGTGCCAGCAATACAGGGTCCGGGGCCAACGTCCTGACTTTC